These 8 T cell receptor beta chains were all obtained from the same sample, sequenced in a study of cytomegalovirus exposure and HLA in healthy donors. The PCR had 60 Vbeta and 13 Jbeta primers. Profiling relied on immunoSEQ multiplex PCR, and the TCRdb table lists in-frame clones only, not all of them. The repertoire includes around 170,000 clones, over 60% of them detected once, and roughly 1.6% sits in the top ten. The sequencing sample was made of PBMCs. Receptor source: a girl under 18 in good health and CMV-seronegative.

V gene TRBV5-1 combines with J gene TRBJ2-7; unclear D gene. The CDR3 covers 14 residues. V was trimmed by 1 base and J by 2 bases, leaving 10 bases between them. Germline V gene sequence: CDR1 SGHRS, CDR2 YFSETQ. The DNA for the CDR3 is TGCGCCAGCAGCTTGAAGTCAGATACCTACGAGCAGTACTTC. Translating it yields CASSLKSDTYEQYF.

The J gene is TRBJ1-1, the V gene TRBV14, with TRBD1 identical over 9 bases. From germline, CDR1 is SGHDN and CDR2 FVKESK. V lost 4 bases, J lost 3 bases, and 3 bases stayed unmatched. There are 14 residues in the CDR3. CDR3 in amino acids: CASSPWDRDTEAFF. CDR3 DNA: TGTGCCAGCAGCCCCTGGGACAGGGACACTGAAGCTTTCTTT.

The CDR3 DNA is TGTGCCATCAGTGCCTCCCGGAGGGACAGCACCGGGGAGCTGTTTTTT. Amino acid sequence: CAISASRRDSTGELFF. The chain is built from TRBV10-3 and TRBJ2-2; TRBD1 is a possible D gene (7 bases). Germline assignment: CDR1 ENHRY and CDR2 SYGVKD. The CDR3 runs 16 residues. Trimming removed 4 bases from V and 4 bases from J, with 16 bases in between.

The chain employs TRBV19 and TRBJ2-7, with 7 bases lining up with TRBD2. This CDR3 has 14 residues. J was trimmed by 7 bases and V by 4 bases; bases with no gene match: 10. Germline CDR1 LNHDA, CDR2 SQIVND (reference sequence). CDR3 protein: CASSSAEGGIEQYF. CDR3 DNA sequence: TGTGCCAGTAGTAGCGCCGAGGGAGGGATTGAGCAGTACTTC.

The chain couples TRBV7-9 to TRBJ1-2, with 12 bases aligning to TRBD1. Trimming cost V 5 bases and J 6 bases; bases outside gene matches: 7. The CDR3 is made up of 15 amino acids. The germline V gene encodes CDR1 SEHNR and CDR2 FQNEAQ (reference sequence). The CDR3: CASSPSGTGGNGYTF. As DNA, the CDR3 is TGTGCCAGCAGCCCGTCCGGGACAGGGGGCAATGGCTACACCTTC.

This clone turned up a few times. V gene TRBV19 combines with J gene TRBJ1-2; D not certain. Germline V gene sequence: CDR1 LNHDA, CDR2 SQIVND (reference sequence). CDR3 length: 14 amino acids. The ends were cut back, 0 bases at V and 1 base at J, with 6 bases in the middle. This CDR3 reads CASSIDRDNYGYTF. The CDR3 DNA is TGTGCCAGTAGTATAGATCGAGATAACTATGGCTACACCTTC.

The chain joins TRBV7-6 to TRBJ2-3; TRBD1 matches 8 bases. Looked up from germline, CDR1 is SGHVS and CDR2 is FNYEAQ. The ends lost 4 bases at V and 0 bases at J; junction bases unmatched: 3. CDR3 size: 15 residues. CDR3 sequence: CASSSRTGSTDTQYF. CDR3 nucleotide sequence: TGTGCCAGCAGCTCTCGGACAGGGAGCACAGATACGCAGTATTTT.

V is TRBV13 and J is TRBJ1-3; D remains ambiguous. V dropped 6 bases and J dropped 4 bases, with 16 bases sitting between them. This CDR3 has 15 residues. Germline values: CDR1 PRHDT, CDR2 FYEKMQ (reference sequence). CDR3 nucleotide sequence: TGTGCCAGCAGTTACGGACTCACAGCGGGAAACACCATATATTTT. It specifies CASSYGLTAGNTIYF.